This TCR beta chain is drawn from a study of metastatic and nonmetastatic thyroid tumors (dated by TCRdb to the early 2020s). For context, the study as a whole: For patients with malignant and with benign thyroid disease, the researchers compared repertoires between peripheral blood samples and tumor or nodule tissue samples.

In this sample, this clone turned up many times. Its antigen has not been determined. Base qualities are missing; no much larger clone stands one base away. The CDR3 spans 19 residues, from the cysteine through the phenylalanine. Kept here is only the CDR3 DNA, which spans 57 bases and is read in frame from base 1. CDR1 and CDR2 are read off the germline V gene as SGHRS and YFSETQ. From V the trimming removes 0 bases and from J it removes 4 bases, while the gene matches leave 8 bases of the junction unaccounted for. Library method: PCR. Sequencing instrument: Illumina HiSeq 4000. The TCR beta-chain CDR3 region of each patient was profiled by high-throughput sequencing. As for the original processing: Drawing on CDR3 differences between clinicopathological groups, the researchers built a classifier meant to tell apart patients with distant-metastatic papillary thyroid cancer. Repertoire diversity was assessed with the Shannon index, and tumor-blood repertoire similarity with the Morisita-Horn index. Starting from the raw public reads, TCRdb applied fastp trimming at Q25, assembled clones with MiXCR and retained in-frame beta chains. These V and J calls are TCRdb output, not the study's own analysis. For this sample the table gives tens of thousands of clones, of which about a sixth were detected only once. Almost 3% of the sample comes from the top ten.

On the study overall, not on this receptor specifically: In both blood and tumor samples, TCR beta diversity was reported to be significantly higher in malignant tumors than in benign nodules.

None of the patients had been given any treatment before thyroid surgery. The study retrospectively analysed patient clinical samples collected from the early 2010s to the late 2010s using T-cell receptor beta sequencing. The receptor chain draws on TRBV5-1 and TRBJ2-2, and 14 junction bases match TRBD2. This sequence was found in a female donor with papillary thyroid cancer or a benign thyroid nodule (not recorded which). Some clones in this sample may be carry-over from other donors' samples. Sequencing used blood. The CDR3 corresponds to CASSLEGTSGSGVTGELFF. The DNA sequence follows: TGCGCCAGCAGCTTGGAAGGGACTAGCGGGAGCGGAGTCACCGGGGAGCTGTTTTTT.